This section outlines one T cell receptor (beta chain) sequence together with its context. At one of its ends the junction is not consistent with the germline gene, which may arise from a read error. These data originate in a study of blood T cells in healthy people across ages. Germline V gene sequence: CDR1 SGHTA, CDR2 FQGNSA. The CDR3 totals 16 residues. Healthy Caucasians from Russia aged about 6 to 90 served as donors. Primed by a sample-barcoded 5' primer and a J-beta primer mix, a second PCR proceeded for about 6 to 11 cycles. MiXCR was run by TCRdb on the 5' RACE reads, yielding one entry per CDR3 protein. Among around 940,000 distinct CDR3 sequences listed, 51% were seen once.

Material: blood. This receptor was taken from a woman in her sixties or seventies in good health. V gene TRBV7-2 combines with J gene TRBJ2-3; D is perhaps TRBD2 (7 bases). Written as DNA, the CDR3 is TGTGCCAGCAGGGGGAACAGCGGGACACGCACAGATGCGCAGTATTTT. Translating it yields CASRGNSGTRTDAQYF.